This TCR beta chain was found in a study of T cell responses to AZD1222 COVID-19 vaccine. The CDR3 has 12 amino acids. Germline CDR1 MNHEY, CDR2 SMNVEV (reference sequence). The ends were cut back, 5 bases at V and 6 bases at J, with 9 bases in the middle. The study, taken as a whole, reports: Two AZD1222 administrations were followed by greater Spike-specific TCR breadth and depth. Nearly half of unique spike-specific TCRs reportedly avoided B.1.351 and B.1.1.7 mutated regions. Clonal diversity was possibly underestimated; the donors were predominantly white British and more often female.

Points on this clone: Its antigen remains unknown.

Repertoires were generated with immunoSEQ multiplex PCR, while TCRdb's copy carries only in-frame clones and drops some. The sample includes some 170,000 clones, around 90% of them seen just once. The TCR was taken from an adult in good health. This sequence joins TRBV27 and TRBJ2-3, with unresolved D. The input for sequencing was peripheral blood, taken on day 0 of AZD1222 vaccination. CDR3 DNA sequence: TGTGCCAGCAGTCCCCGAGCGGATACGCAGTATTTT. It yields the protein CASSPRADTQYF.